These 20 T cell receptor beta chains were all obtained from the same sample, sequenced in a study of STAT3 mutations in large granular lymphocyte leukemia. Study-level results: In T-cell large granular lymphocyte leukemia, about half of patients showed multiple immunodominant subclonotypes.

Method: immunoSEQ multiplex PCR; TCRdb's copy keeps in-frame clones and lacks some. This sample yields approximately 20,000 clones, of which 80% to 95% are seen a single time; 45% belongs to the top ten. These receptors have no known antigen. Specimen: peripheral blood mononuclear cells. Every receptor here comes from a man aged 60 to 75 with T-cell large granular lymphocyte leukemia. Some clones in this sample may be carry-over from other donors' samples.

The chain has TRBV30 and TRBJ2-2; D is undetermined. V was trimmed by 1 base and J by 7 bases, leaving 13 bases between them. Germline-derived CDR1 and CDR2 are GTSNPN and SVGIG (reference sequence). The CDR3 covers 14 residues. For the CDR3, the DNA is TGTGCCTGGAGTGCCGGTCCTTTAGGCGGGGAGCTGTTTTTT. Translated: CAWSAGPLGGELFF.

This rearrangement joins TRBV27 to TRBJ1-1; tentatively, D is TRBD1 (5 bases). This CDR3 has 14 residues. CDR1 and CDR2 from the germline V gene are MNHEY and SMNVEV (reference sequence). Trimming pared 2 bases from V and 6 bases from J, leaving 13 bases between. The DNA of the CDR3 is TGTGCCAGCAGTTTAAGTCTCAGGGTATCTGAAGCTTTCTTT. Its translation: CASSLSLRVSEAFF.

CDR3 bases: TGTGCCAGCAGCCAAGATCCCAGGGGCAAGCAGTTCTTC. This sequence encodes CASSQDPRGKQFF. The V gene is TRBV4-2, the J gene TRBJ2-1; D is perhaps TRBD1 (6 bases). Germline V lookup: CDR1 LGHNA, CDR2 YNFKEQ. Trimming took off 0 bases at V and 11 bases at J, with 11 bases between the two ends. The CDR3 sequence is 13 residues long.

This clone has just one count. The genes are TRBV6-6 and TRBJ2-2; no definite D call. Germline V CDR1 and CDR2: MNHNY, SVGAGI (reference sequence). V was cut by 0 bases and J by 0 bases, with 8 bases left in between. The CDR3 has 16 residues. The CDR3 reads CASSYSAAANTGELFF. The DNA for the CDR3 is TGTGCCAGCAGTTACTCGGCAGCCGCGAACACCGGGGAGCTGTTTTTT.

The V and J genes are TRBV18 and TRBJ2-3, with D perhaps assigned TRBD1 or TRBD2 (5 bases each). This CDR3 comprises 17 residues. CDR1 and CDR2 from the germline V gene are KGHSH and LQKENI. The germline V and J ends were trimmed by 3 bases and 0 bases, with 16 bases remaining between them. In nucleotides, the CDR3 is TGTGCCAGCTCACCGAGGGAAAGTGGGGGTAGCACAGATACGCAGTATTTT. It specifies CASSPRESGGSTDTQYF.

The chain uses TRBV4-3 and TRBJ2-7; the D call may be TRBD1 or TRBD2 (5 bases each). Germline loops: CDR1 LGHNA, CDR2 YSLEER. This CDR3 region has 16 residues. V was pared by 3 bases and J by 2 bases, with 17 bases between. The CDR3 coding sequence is TGCGCCAGCAGCCACAGCGCGGGCCAGGGCCCCTACGAGCAGTACTTC. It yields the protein CASSHSAGQGPYEQYF.

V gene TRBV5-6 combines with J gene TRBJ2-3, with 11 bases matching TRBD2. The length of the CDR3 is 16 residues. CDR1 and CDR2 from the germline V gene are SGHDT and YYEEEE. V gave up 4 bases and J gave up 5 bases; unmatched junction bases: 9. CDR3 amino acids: CASSPSSGRRVDTQYF. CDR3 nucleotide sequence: TGTGCCAGCAGCCCGTCTAGCGGGAGGAGGGTAGATACGCAGTATTTT.

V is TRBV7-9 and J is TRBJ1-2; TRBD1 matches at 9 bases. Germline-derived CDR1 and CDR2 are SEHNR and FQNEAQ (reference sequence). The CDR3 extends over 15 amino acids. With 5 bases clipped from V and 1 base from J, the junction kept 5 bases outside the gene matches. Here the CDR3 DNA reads TGTGCCAGCAGCCCGGGACAGGGACTTAACTATGGCTACACCTTC. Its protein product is CASSPGQGLNYGYTF.

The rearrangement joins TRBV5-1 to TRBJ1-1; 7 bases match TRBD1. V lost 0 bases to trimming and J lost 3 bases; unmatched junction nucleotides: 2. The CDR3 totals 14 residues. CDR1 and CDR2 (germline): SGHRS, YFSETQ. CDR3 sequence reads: CASSLATGDTEAFF. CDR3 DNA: TGCGCCAGCAGCTTGGCTACAGGGGACACTGAAGCTTTCTTT.

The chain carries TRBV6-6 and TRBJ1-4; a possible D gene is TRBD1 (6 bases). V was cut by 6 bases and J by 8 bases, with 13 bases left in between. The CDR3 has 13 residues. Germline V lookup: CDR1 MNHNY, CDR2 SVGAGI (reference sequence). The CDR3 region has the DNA TGTGCCAGCAGGGACAGTAACTCCGAAAAACTGTTTTTT. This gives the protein CASRDSNSEKLFF.

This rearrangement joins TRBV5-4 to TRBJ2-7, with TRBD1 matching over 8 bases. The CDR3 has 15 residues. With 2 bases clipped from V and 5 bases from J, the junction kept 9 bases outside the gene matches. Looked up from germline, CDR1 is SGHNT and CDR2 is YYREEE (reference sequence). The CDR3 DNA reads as TGTGCCAGCAGCTTTAGGGCAGGGGGCCGCGACGAGCAGTACTTC. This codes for CASSFRAGGRDEQYF.

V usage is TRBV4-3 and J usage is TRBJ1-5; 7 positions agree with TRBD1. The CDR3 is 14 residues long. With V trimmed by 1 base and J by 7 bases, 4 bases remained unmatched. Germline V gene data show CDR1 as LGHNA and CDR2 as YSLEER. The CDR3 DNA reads TGCGCCAGCAGCCAAGCAGGGGGTAGGCAGCCCCAGCATTTT. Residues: CASSQAGGRQPQHF.

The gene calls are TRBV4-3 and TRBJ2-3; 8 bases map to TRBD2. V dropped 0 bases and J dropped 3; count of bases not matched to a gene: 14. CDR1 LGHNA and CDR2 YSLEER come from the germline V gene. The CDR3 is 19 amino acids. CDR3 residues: CASSQDGPRGAGGTDTQYF. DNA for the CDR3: TGCGCCAGCAGCCAAGATGGGCCCCGGGGGGCGGGGGGAACAGATACGCAGTATTTT.

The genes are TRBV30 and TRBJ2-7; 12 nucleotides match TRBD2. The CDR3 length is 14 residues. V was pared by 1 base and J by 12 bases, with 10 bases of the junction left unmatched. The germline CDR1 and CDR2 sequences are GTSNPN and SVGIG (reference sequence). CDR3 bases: TGTGCCTGGAGTGAAAACCGACTAGCGGGAGCCAGGTACTTC. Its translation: CAWSENRLAGARYF.

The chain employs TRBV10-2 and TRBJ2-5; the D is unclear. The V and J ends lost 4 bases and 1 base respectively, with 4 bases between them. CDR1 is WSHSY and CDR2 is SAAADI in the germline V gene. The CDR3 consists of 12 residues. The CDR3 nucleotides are TGCGCCAGCAGTGGGACCCAAGAGACCCAGTACTTC. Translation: CASSGTQETQYF.

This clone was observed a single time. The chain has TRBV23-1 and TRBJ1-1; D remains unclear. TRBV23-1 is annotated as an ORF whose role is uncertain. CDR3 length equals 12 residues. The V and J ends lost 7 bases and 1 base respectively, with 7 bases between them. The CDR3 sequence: CASKSRNTEAFF. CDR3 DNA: TGCGCCAGCAAAAGTCGGAACACTGAAGCTTTCTTT.

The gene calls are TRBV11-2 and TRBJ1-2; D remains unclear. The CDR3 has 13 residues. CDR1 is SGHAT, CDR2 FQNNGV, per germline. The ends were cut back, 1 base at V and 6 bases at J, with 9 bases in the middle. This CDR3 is CASSLVLGNGYTF. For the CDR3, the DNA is TGTGCCAGCAGCTTAGTTCTAGGAAATGGCTACACCTTC.

The CDR3 DNA reads TGTGCCAGCTCACCGATAGGACAGAAACTAGAGTGGAGCACCGGGGAGCTGTTTTTT. Translated: CASSPIGQKLEWSTGELFF. The chain combines TRBV18 with TRBJ2-2, with D possibly being TRBD1 (6 bases). V was cut by 3 bases and J by 4 bases, with 24 bases left in between. The CDR3 is 19 residues long. Germline CDR1 and CDR2: KGHSH and LQKENI.

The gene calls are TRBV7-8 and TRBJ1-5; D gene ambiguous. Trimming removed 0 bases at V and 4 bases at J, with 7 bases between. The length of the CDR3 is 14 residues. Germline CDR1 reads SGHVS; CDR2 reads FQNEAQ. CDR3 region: CASSLAGLNQPQHF. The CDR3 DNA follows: TGTGCCAGCAGCTTAGCTGGGCTGAATCAGCCCCAGCATTTT. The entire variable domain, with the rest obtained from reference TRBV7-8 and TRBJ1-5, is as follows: GAGVSQSPRYKVAKRGQDVALRCDPISGHVSLFWYQQALGQGPEFLTYFQNEAQLDKSGLPSDRFFAERPEGSVSTLKIQRTQQEDSAVYLCASSLAGLNQPQHFGDGTRLSIL.

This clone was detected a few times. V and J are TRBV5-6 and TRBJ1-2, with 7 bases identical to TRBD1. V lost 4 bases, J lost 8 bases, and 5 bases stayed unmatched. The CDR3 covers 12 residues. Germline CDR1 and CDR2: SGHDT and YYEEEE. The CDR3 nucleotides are TGTGCCAGCAGCGGACCAGGGGGGGGCTACACCTTC. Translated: CASSGPGGGYTF.